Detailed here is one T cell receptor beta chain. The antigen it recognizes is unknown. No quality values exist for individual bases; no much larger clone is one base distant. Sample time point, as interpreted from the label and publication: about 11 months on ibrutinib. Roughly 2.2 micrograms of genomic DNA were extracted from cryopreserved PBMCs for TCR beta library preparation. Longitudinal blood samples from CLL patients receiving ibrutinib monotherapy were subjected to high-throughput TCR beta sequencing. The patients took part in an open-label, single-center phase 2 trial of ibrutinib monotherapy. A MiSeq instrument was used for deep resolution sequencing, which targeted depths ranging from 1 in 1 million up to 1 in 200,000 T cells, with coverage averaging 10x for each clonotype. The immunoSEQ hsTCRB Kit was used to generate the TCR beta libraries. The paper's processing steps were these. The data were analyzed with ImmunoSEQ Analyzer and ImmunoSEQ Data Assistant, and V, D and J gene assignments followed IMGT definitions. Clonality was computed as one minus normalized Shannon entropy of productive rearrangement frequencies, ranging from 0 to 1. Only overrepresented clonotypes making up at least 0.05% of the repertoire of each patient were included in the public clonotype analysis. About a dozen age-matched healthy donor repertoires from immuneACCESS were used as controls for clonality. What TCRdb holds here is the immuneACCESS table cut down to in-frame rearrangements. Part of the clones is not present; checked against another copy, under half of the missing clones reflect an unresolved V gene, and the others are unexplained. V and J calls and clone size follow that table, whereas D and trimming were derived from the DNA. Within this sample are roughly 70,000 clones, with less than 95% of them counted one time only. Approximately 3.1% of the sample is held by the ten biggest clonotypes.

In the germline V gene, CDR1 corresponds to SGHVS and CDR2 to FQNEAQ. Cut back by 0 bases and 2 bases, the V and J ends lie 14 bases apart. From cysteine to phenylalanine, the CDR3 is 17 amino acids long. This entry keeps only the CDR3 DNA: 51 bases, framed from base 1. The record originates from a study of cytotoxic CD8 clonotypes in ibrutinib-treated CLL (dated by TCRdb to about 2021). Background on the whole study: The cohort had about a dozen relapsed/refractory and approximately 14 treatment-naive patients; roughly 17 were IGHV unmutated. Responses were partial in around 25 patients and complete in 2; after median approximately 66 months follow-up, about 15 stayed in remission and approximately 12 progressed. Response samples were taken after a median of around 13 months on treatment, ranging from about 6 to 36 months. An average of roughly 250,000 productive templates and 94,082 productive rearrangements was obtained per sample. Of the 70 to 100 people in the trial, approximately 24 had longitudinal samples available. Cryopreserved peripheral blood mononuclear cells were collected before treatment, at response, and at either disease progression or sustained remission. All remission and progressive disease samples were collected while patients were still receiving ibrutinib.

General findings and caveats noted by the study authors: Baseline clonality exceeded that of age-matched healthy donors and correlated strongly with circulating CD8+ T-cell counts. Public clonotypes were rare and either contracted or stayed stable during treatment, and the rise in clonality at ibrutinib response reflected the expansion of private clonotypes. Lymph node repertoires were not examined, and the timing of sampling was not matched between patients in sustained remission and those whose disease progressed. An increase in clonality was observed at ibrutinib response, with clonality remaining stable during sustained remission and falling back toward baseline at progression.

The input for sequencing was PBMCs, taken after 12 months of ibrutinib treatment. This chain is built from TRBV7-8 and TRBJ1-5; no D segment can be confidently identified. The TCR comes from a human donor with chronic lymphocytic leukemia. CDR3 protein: CASSLAFGLLGNQPQHF. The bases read TGTGCCAGCAGCTTAGCGTTTGGTCTTTTGGGCAATCAGCCCCAGCATTTT.